These T cell receptor beta chains were read from a single sample in a study of blood T cell repertoires in COVID-19. Sequencing was performed with immunoSEQ multiplex PCR; in TCRdb, only in-frame clones are kept and a portion is missing. The sample has approximately 250,000 clones, almost 85% seen once. The sequenced sample was peripheral blood. These receptors were taken from a man aged 50-59 years with acute or convalescent COVID-19. CDR3s include the opening cysteine and the closing phenylalanine or tryptophan. The order of the fields is D gene, J gene, clone size, V gene, CDR3 protein, CDR3 DNA. D genes are given only for firm matches. Clone size is not always given. Where it is, it says once, few, many or a class for expanded clones.

D gene: -
J gene: TRBJ1-5
clone size: -
V gene: TRBV19
CDR3 protein: CASALGRNQPQHF
CDR3 DNA: TGTGCCAGCGCCCTGGGGAGGAATCAGCCCCAGCATTTT

D gene: -
J gene: TRBJ1-2
clone size: -
V gene: TRBV19
CDR3 protein: CASRPRSRGFGYGYTF
CDR3 DNA: TGTGCCAGTAGGCCGCGTTCCAGGGGTTTTGGCTATGGCTACACCTTC

D gene: TRBD1
J gene: TRBJ1-2
clone size: -
V gene: TRBV2
CDR3 protein: CASSDLPGTGSAGYTF
CDR3 DNA: TGTGCCAGCAGTGACCTTCCCGGGACAGGGTCTGCCGGCTACACCTTC

D gene: -
J gene: TRBJ2-2
clone size: -
V gene: TRBV11-3
CDR3 protein: CASSLEGATGELFF
CDR3 DNA: TGTGCCAGCAGCTTAGAAGGGGCAACCGGGGAGCTGTTTTTT

D gene: -
J gene: TRBJ2-5
clone size: -
V gene: TRBV15
CDR3 protein: CATSNLPGTAQETQYF
CDR3 DNA: TGTGCCACCAGCAACCTTCCCGGGACTGCACAAGAGACCCAGTACTTC

D gene: TRBD1
J gene: TRBJ2-2
clone size: few
V gene: TRBV9
CDR3 protein: CASSDNRDRGNTGELFF
CDR3 DNA: TGTGCCAGCAGCGACAACCGGGACAGGGGAAACACCGGGGAGCTGTTTTTT

D gene: -
J gene: TRBJ2-6
clone size: -
V gene: TRBV10-2
CDR3 protein: CASHSSGANVLTF
CDR3 DNA: TGCGCCAGTCACAGCTCTGGGGCCAACGTCCTGACTTTC

D gene: -
J gene: TRBJ2-1
clone size: -
V gene: TRBV19
CDR3 protein: CASSIEGALTYNEQFF
CDR3 DNA: TGTGCCAGTAGTATAGAGGGGGCCCTCACCTACAATGAGCAGTTCTTC

D gene: -
J gene: TRBJ1-4
clone size: -
V gene: TRBV27
CDR3 protein: CASSLSGEGANEKLFF
CDR3 DNA: TGTGCCAGCAGTTTATCAGGGGAAGGGGCTAATGAAAAACTGTTTTTT

D gene: -
J gene: TRBJ2-7
clone size: once
V gene: TRBV5-8
CDR3 protein: CASSLARGRPYEQYF
CDR3 DNA: TGTGCCAGCAGCTTGGCCAGGGGACGGCCCTACGAGCAGTACTTC

D gene: -
J gene: TRBJ1-2
clone size: -
V gene: TRBV11-2
CDR3 protein: CASSEGSHPGYGYTF
CDR3 DNA: TGTGCCAGCAGCGAAGGTTCGCATCCAGGCTATGGCTACACCTTC

D gene: TRBD1
J gene: TRBJ1-1
clone size: -
V gene: TRBV3-1/TRBV3-2
CDR3 protein: CASSQLTGGTEAFF
CDR3 DNA: TGTGCCAGCAGCCAGCTGACAGGGGGCACTGAAGCTTTCTTT

D gene: TRBD1
J gene: TRBJ1-2
clone size: -
V gene: TRBV28
CDR3 protein: CASSEDQGGALRGYTF
CDR3 DNA: TGTGCCAGCAGTGAAGATCAAGGGGGCGCGTTACGAGGCTACACCTTC

D gene: -
J gene: TRBJ1-2
clone size: -
V gene: TRBV7-2
CDR3 protein: CASSLATGPYGYTF
CDR3 DNA: TGTGCCAGCAGCTTAGCTACAGGTCCCTATGGCTACACCTTC

D gene: -
J gene: TRBJ2-7
clone size: -
V gene: TRBV15
CDR3 protein: CATSMGLDYEQYF
CDR3 DNA: TGTGCCACCAGCATGGGACTGGACTACGAGCAGTACTTC

D gene: TRBD2
J gene: TRBJ2-5
clone size: -
V gene: TRBV12-5
CDR3 protein: CASALQAGGLETQYF
CDR3 DNA: TGTGCTAGTGCCTTACAAGCGGGAGGGCTCGAGACCCAGTACTTC